This TCR beta chain derives from a study of CD4 T cells in relation to SARS-CoV-2 and coronaviruses (dated by TCRdb to the early 2020s). Background on the whole study: The ViraFEST assay cultured PBMCs with antigen for 10 days, then sequenced TCR beta CDR3s to find antigen-specific clonal expansions. The negative reference condition was either a culture with an HIV-1 Nef peptide pool or a culture with no peptide. Patient-derived lymphoblastoid cell lines were used to map the HLA restriction of shared crossreactive spike epitopes. Memory CD4+ T cell crossreactivity between SARS-CoV-2 and common cold coronavirus spike proteins was assessed at the TCR clonotype level in the study. The Adaptive Biotechnologies TCR-sequencing kit was used for samples from three pre-COVID donors and for the naive versus memory experiments, whereas the other data were Illumina-based. Expansion assays from other donors in the study were sequenced with a different, Illumina-based TCR-beta assay.

The library was obtained by the immunoSEQ multiplex PCR assay. Per the source publication's procedure: During preprocessing, nonproductive sequences were removed, as were CDR3s that did not start with C, did not end with F or W, or were shorter than 7 amino acids. Antigen-specific clonotypes were called with the MANAFEST web app on the basis of expansion relative to the reference and to other culture wells. A clone was considered positive if significant expansion relative to the reference culture was observed in 2 of 3 replicate wells at an FDR below 0.05. To be called positive, a clone also had to show significant expansion compared with every other tandem well and an odds ratio greater than 5. CDR3 homology was measured as pairwise Levenshtein distance, computed with the stringdist R package after trimming three terminal residues from each end. TCRdb provides this immuneACCESS table in a form limited to in-frame rearrangements. Some clones are lacking; in checked studies, under half of them reflect an unresolved V gene, and why the rest are absent is not known. The V and J calls and clone size are taken from that table; D and trimming were inferred from the DNA. The sample table contains roughly 17,000 clones; only one count was recorded for about 82% of them. The ten largest clonotypes hold more than 40% of the sample.

General conclusions and limits of the study: Memory CD4+ clonotypes crossrecognizing SARS-CoV-2 and at least one common cold coronavirus spike were found in about 61% of donors. Crossreactivity analysis was centred on spike protein, so crossreactivity against other viral proteins was not assessed. The study was constrained by small numbers of patients and of tested TCRs. Pre-pandemic and post-infection samples were not both contributed by any donor, so tracing of the source of pre-existing responses was limited. Significantly weaker SARS-CoV-2-driven expansion was shown by crossreactive clones than by monoreactive clones, consistent with antigenic imprinting.

This clone has more than one count but fewer than ten. No cognate antigen has been identified for it. No much larger clone exists at a distance of one base, and base qualities are not known. The germline V gene encodes CDR1 SGHTA and CDR2 FQGTGA. V loses 6 bases of germline sequence and J loses 8 bases, and the interval between the two ends is 14 bases. From the cysteine up to the phenylalanine, the CDR3 has a length of 14 residues. Only the CDR3 portion is preserved as DNA: 42 bases, with reading frame beginning at the first base. CD4+ T cells from unexposed donors were collected before the COVID-19 pandemic (2011-2018). Following 10 days of culture, the EasySep CD4+ T cell isolation kit was used to isolate CD4+ T cells. As far as cell numbers permitted, CD4+ T cells from unexposed donors were tested for reactivity against SARS-CoV-2 S and N as well as four spike pools from common cold coronaviruses. Each well held 1.5 million to 2.5 million PBMCs cultured in IMDM containing 5% human AB serum and around 10 IU/ml IL-2. Half of the culture medium was replaced with fresh IL-2-containing medium on days 3 and 7. In general, every peptide culture condition was set up in three replicate wells. Leukapheresis product for the unexposed donors was bought commercially. PBMCs were isolated from leukapheresis product or whole blood by Ficoll-Paque PLUS gradient centrifugation. PBMCs were either cryopreserved at -140°C or used fresh in the expansion assay. The QIAamp Micro DNA Kit was used to extract genomic DNA from the CD4+ T cells.

This receptor was obtained from a human donor in good health. The chain is assembled from TRBV7-3 and TRBJ1-6; there is no confident call for the D gene. The material sequenced was CD4+ T cells from PBMCs, cultured in vitro. The CDR3 protein is CASSQGAVDSPLHF. The nucleotide sequence is given as TGTGCCAGCAGTCAAGGAGCCGTTGATTCACCCCTCCACTTT.